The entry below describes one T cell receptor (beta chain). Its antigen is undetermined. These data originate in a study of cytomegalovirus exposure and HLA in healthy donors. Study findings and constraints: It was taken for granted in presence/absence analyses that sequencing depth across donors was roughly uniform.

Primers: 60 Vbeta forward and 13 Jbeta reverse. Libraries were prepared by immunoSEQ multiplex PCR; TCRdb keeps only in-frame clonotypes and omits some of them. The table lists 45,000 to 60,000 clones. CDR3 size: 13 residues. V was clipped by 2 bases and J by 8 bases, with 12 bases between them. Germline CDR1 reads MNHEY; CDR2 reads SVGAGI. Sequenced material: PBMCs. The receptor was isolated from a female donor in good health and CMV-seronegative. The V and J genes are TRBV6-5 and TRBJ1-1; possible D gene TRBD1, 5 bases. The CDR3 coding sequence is TGTGCCAGCAGTTACAGTCGCGACAGAGAAGCTTTCTTT. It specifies CASSYSRDREAFF.